This entry concerns a single T cell receptor beta chain. The data were obtained in a study of response to subunit inactivated influenza vaccine. The ends lost 6 bases at V and 9 bases at J; junction bases unmatched: 18. Germline CDR1 reads MNHNS; CDR2 reads SASEGT. CDR3 length: 17 residues. TCRdb fed the RT-PCR reads into MiXCR, producing one record per CDR3 protein. This sample has about 500,000 distinct CDR3 sequences; approximately 16% occur once, and the top ten carry less than 4%. This TCR was sampled from a man between 50 and 69 years old who received an inactivated influenza vaccine. V gene TRBV6-1 combines with J gene TRBJ2-1; 9 positions match TRBD2. This specimen was CD4+ T cells sorted from PBMCs, taken around 2 years after vaccination. In DNA, the CDR3 is TGTGCCAGCAGCCCCAGAGTAGCGGGAGTTCAGTTTGGTGAGCAGTTCTTC. Translation gives CASSPRVAGVQFGEQFF.